This TCR beta chain originates from a study of blood T cell repertoires in COVID-19. The J segment lost 9 bases and the V segment lost 6 bases, leaving 9 bases of the junction unmatched. The V gene's germline CDR1 is LNHDA and CDR2 SQIVND (reference sequence). The CDR3 spans 14 residues. The protocol was immunoSEQ multiplex PCR, while the TCRdb copy is restricted to in-frame clones and leaves out a portion. The profile covers about 40,000 clones, with 80% to 90% appearing a single time and 42% taken by the ten largest. This sequence was found in a human donor in a cohort sampled during active or convalescent COVID-19. The donor label of this sample is uncertain. V is TRBV19 and J is TRBJ2-4; 9 bases are a match to TRBD2. The sample comprised peripheral blood. The CDR3 reads CASSPGSGSLIQYF. The CDR3 region has the DNA TGTGCCAGTAGCCCTGGTAGCGGGAGCCTCATTCAGTACTTC.